This record covers a single TCR beta chain. The sample comes from a study of shared clonotypes between healthy human individuals. Assay used: immunoSEQ multiplex PCR; TCRdb lists only in-frame clones, some missing. The data show about 2.4 million clones, 80% to 95% seen once. From germline, CDR1 is SGDLS and CDR2 YYNGEE. This CDR3 contains 15 residues. Trimming at V came to 4 bases and at J to 7 bases, leaving 11 bases not matched to a gene. Sequenced material: naive CD4+ T cells from PBMCs. Described subset: CD45RA+ positively selected. This chain connects TRBV9 to TRBJ1-2; 9 positions match TRBD1. This receptor was identified in a young man in good health. Some clones in this sample may be carry-over from other donors' samples. Here the CDR3 reads CASSQGTGWESGYTF. The CDR3 nucleotides are TGTGCCAGCAGCCAAGGGACAGGGTGGGAGAGTGGCTACACCTTC.